What follows are 6 T cell receptor beta chains derived from one specimen sequenced in a study of T cell responses to AZD1222 COVID-19 vaccine. Only in-frame clones appear in the TCRdb table, and some are missing; sequencing was by immunoSEQ multiplex PCR. The table includes fewer than 70,000 clones, about 90% detected once. The sequencing here drew on peripheral blood, taken on day 0 of AZD1222 vaccination. The receptor source for this set is an adult in good health.

The chain combines TRBV27 with TRBJ1-2, with a possible D match to TRBD1 (5 bases). The CDR3 has 15 amino acids. V lost 4 bases and J 3 bases, leaving 15 bases between the germline ends. Germline CDR1 and CDR2: MNHEY and SMNVEV (reference sequence). CDR3 in DNA: TGTGCCAGCAGTTCCCAACAAAGGGGTGACTATGGCTACACCTTC. It translates to CASSSQQRGDYGYTF.

The genes are TRBV5-4 and TRBJ1-2; weak D call: TRBD1 (5 bases). The length of the CDR3 is 14 residues. Germline V gene data show CDR1 as SGHNT and CDR2 as YYREEE (reference sequence). V was trimmed by 3 bases and J by 8 bases, leaving 17 bases between them. CDR3 sequence (DNA): TGTGCCAGCAGCTCCAAACGGGGACCGTCCGGCTACACCTTC. Translated, it gives CASSSKRGPSGYTF.

The gene calls are TRBV6-5 and TRBJ2-7; possibly TRBD1 for D (5 bases). Between the trimmed V and J ends, which lost 6 bases and 4 bases, there was a span of 13 bases. Germline V gene sequence: CDR1 MNHEY, CDR2 SVGAGI. The CDR3 is 13 residues long. CDR3 sequence reads: CASRAQGYYEQYF. CDR3 nucleotides: TGTGCCAGCAGAGCGCAGGGCTATTACGAGCAGTACTTC.

The CDR3 here is CASSPTGGIGYTF. CDR3 DNA sequence: TGTGCCAGCAGCCCCACAGGGGGCATTGGCTACACCTTC. This chain links TRBV7-3 with TRBJ1-2, with 9 bases fitting TRBD1. The V gene end was trimmed by 5 bases and the J gene end by 7 bases; junction bases not matched to a gene: 5. Germline V lookup: CDR1 SGHTA, CDR2 FQGTGA. The length of the CDR3 is 13 residues.

This clone was observed a single time. The chain has TRBV29-1 and TRBJ2-1; no reliable D call. The CDR3 is 12 residues long. Germline V gene lookup returns CDR1 SQVTM and CDR2 ANQGSEA. The germline V and J ends were trimmed by 7 bases and 1 base, with 8 bases remaining between them. The CDR3 DNA follows: TGCAGCGGGGAAAGATCCTACAATGAGCAGTTCTTC. Translation gives CSGERSYNEQFF.

The chain combines TRBV5-1 with TRBJ2-3; no reliable D call. Trimming left V 7 bases short and J 0 bases short, with 15 bases between. The CDR3 totals 15 residues. CDR1 is SGHRS and CDR2 is YFSETQ in the germline V gene. CDR3 DNA sequence: TGCGCCAGCCGTTCTCAGATCGCTAGCACAGATACGCAGTATTTT. Its translation: CASRSQIASTDTQYF.